Listed here are 32 T cell receptor beta chains from one sample, sequenced in a study of cytomegalovirus exposure and HLA in healthy donors. 60 Vbeta and 13 Jbeta primers were used in PCR. This table comes from immunoSEQ multiplex PCR, and its TCRdb copy is limited to in-frame clones, with some not included. The data show around 210,000 clones, 82% seen once. The sample was PBMCs. These receptors all stem from a woman in her thirties or forties in good health and CMV-seronegative.

The V and J genes are TRBV4-2 and TRBJ1-2, with 8 bases aligning to TRBD1. CDR3 size: 12 residues. The V segment lost 10 bases and the J segment 4 bases; nucleotides outside the gene matches: 5. From germline, CDR1 is LGHNA and CDR2 YNFKEQ. The CDR3: CATQQGAYGYTF. DNA for the CDR3: TGTGCCACACAGCAGGGGGCCTATGGCTACACCTTC.

The chain uses TRBV29-1 and TRBJ2-1; TRBD1 might be the D (6 bases). This CDR3 contains 12 residues. The ends were cut back, 6 bases at V and 6 bases at J, with 12 bases in the middle. Germline loops: CDR1 SQVTM, CDR2 ANQGSEA. Written as DNA, the CDR3 is TGCAGCGTCTACAGGGAAGGCAATGAGCAGTTCTTC. Translated: CSVYREGNEQFF.

This clone has just a few counts. This chain links TRBV2 with TRBJ2-1; 8 bases align to TRBD1. The CDR3 sequence is 15 residues long. Looked up from germline, CDR1 is SNHLY and CDR2 is FYNNEI. V shed 3 bases, J shed 4 bases, and the junction held 5 bases outside the gene matches. Here the CDR3 DNA reads TGTGCCAGCAGTGAGACGGGACAGGCTTACAATGAGCAGTTCTTC. Amino acids: CASSETGQAYNEQFF.

The chain links TRBV11-2 to TRBJ1-1, with D possibly TRBD1 on 5 matching bases. CDR1 is SGHAT and CDR2 is FQNNGV in the germline V gene. The ends were cut back, 5 bases at V and 4 bases at J, with 14 bases in the middle. This CDR3 comprises 14 residues. CDR3 residues: CASSPDDRLTEAFF. DNA of the CDR3: TGTGCCAGCAGCCCCGACGACAGACTCACTGAAGCTTTCTTT.

This clone has a single count. The chain combines TRBV27 with TRBJ1-2; D might be TRBD1 (5 bases). Per the germline V gene, CDR1 is MNHEY and CDR2 is SMNVEV (reference sequence). This CDR3 spans 12 amino acids. V was shortened by 5 bases and J by 7 bases, with 11 bases between the two germline ends. The CDR3 loop reads CASSTGIGGYTF. The CDR3 DNA sequence: TGTGCCAGCAGTACAGGAATCGGTGGCTACACCTTC.

This clone turned up a few times. The chain has TRBV2 and TRBJ1-1; possibly TRBD1 for D (5 bases). The CDR3 sequence is 13 residues long. In germline, CDR1 is SNHLY, CDR2 FYNNEI. V was cut by 7 bases and J by 8 bases, with 17 bases left in between. CDR3 in amino acids: CASILGLGPEAFF. The CDR3 DNA sequence: TGTGCCAGCATTTTAGGCTTGGGGCCCGAAGCTTTCTTT.

The chain employs TRBV27 and TRBJ2-3; D is undetermined. Per germline, CDR1 MNHEY and CDR2 SMNVEV (reference sequence). This CDR3 region has 13 residues. V was trimmed by 4 bases and J by 6 bases, leaving 11 bases between them. The CDR3 protein is CASSSHSEDTQYF. The CDR3 nucleotides read TGTGCCAGCAGTTCGCATAGTGAGGATACGCAGTATTTT.

V and J are TRBV5-3 and TRBJ2-7; D unresolved. TRBV5-3 is noted as an ORF with a role that remains uncertain. This CDR3 region has 15 residues. Deletions cut 1 base from V and 0 bases from J, with 11 bases between. CDR3 sequence reads: CARSLTPKVSYEQYF. The CDR3 nucleotides are TGTGCCAGAAGCTTGACTCCGAAAGTCTCCTACGAGCAGTACTTC.

V gene TRBV28 combines with J gene TRBJ2-2; the D gene is possibly TRBD2 (6 bases). Looked up from germline, CDR1 is MDHEN and CDR2 is SYDVKM. V lost 4 bases to trimming and J lost 6 bases, with 12 bases between them. This CDR3 is built from 14 residues. CDR3 sequence reads: CASSSRLDPGELFF. CDR3 DNA sequence: TGTGCCAGCAGTTCCCGACTAGATCCCGGGGAGCTGTTTTTT.

V gene TRBV27 combines with J gene TRBJ1-1; 8 bases match TRBD1. CDR3 length: 13 amino acids. In germline, CDR1 is MNHEY, CDR2 SMNVEV (reference sequence). Germline trimming cut 4 bases from V and 7 bases from J; bases unmatched to any gene: 5. The CDR3 sequence is CASSYNRGNEAFF. CDR3 coding DNA: TGTGCCAGCAGTTACAACAGGGGGAATGAAGCTTTCTTT.

The chain uses TRBV2 and TRBJ1-1, with D maybe TRBD1 (6 bases). V dropped 8 bases and J dropped 3 bases, with 16 bases sitting between them. The CDR3 spans 14 residues. Germline CDR1 SNHLY, CDR2 FYNNEI. CDR3 sequence reads: CASDPTQGYTEAFF. In DNA form, the CDR3 reads TGTGCCAGCGACCCCACACAGGGATACACTGAAGCTTTCTTT.

CDR3 in DNA: TGTGCCAGCAGCCTGTCTTCGGCTAGAGAGACCCAGTACTTC. As protein: CASSLSSARETQYF. The chain recombines TRBV7-8 with TRBJ2-5; D is uncertain. This CDR3 comprises 14 residues. The V end was cut by 5 bases, the J end by 4 bases, with 14 bases between. The V gene's germline CDR1 is SGHVS and CDR2 FQNEAQ.

The CDR3 region has the DNA TGTGCCAGCAGCTTACCGACAGATTATGGCTACACCTTC. It translates to CASSLPTDYGYTF. The chain is built from TRBV7-9 and TRBJ1-2; maybe TRBD1 (5 bases). The germline gives CDR1 SEHNR, CDR2 FQNEAQ (reference sequence). CDR3 size: 13 residues. The V end lost 2 bases, the J end lost 5 bases, and 9 bases lay between the germline ends.

This clone was counted a few times. The chain recombines TRBV6-5 with TRBJ2-5, with 9 bases identical to TRBD2. The ends lost 8 bases at V and 5 bases at J; junction bases unmatched: 6. CDR3 size: 13 residues. CDR1 and CDR2 from the germline V gene are MNHEY and SVGAGI. In nucleotides, the CDR3 is TGTGCCAGCCTGGGACTAGCCAGGGAGACCCAGTACTTC. Translating gives CASLGLARETQYF.

The CDR3 is CASSIIGQGDYNEQFF. In DNA, the CDR3 is TGTGCCAGCTCAATCATAGGACAGGGGGACTACAATGAGCAGTTCTTC. The chain couples TRBV18 to TRBJ2-1; 10 bases are shared with TRBD1. This CDR3 is built from 16 residues. The germline gives CDR1 KGHSH, CDR2 LQKENI. V lost 5 bases to trimming and J lost 3 bases; unmatched junction nucleotides: 7.

This chain uses TRBV4-1 with TRBJ2-3; 7 nucleotides agree with TRBD2. This CDR3 comprises 18 residues. V lost 4 bases, J lost 4 bases, and 17 bases stayed unmatched. Per the germline V gene, CDR1 is MGHRA and CDR2 is YSYEKL. CDR3 residues: CASSLPRGGGRVSDTQYF. The CDR3 nucleotides are TGCGCCAGCAGCCTTCCCCGTGGTGGCGGGAGAGTGTCAGATACGCAGTATTTT.

As DNA, the CDR3 is TGCAGCGCTCACTCCCTAGCCGGGCTCACCGGGGAGCTGTTTTTT. Its protein is CSAHSLAGLTGELFF. The genes are TRBV29-1 and TRBJ2-2; tentatively, D is TRBD2 (5 bases). This CDR3 region has 15 residues. The V end was cut by 7 bases, the J end by 4 bases, with 19 bases between. Per germline, CDR1 SQVTM and CDR2 ANQGSEA.

The chain has TRBV30 and TRBJ2-1, with D perhaps TRBD1 (5 bases). Per germline, CDR1 GTSNPN and CDR2 SVGIG (reference sequence). Trimming left V 1 base short and J 4 bases short, with 8 bases between. The CDR3 extends over 13 amino acids. Here the CDR3 DNA reads TGTGCCTGGAGTGGGGGCACTTACAATGAGCAGTTCTTC. Residues: CAWSGGTYNEQFF.

This chain connects TRBV30 to TRBJ1-1, with a possible D match to TRBD1 (5 bases). Trimming stripped 4 bases from V and 5 bases from J, with 17 bases between. The CDR3 contains 14 residues. Germline CDR1 GTSNPN, CDR2 SVGIG (reference sequence). The DNA of the CDR3 is TGTGCCTGGACCCGAGGCGGGGCGCGGACTGAAGCTTTCTTT. Its protein is CAWTRGGARTEAFF.

The chain uses TRBV29-1 and TRBJ1-2; D call uncertain. This CDR3 spans 14 amino acids. The germline V gene encodes CDR1 SQVTM and CDR2 ANQGSEA. Trimming took 2 bases from V and 7 from J, leaving 17 bases between them. CDR3: CSVELNSPRGGYTF. The CDR3 DNA follows: TGCAGCGTTGAATTAAACTCTCCCCGCGGTGGCTACACCTTC.

The J gene is TRBJ1-5, the V gene TRBV27; 8 bases are shared with TRBD1. V shed 5 bases and J 1 base; nucleotides not matched to a gene: 16. CDR3 length: 19 amino acids. Germline CDR1 and CDR2: MNHEY and SMNVEV (reference sequence). The CDR3 DNA follows: TGTGCCAGCAGTATCCCGCCCTCAAGACAGGGGATGAGCAATCAGCCCCAGCATTTT. Protein product: CASSIPPSRQGMSNQPQHF.

The chain couples TRBV6-1 to TRBJ1-5; D is uncertain. The CDR3 sequence is 13 residues long. Trimming removed 3 bases at V and 3 bases at J, with 6 bases between. Germline V gene sequence: CDR1 MNHNS, CDR2 SASEGT. In DNA form, the CDR3 reads TGTGCCAGCAGTGAGGGCCCCAATCAGCCCCAGCATTTT. Translated, it gives CASSEGPNQPQHF.

This chain uses TRBV27 with TRBJ2-7; 7 bases are a match to TRBD2. J was trimmed by 2 bases and V by 8 bases; bases with no gene match: 12. The length of the CDR3 is 15 residues. Germline CDR1 is MNHEY and CDR2 is SMNVEV (reference sequence). As DNA, the CDR3 is TGTGCCAGCGCCTTTAGCGGGCATGTCCCCTACGAGCAGTACTTC. This gives the protein CASAFSGHVPYEQYF.

This clone was detected only a few times. This chain connects TRBV19 to TRBJ2-2, with D possibly TRBD1 on 8 matching bases. The CDR3 has 15 amino acids. V lost 11 bases and J lost 3, with 19 bases in between. Germline V gene sequence: CDR1 LNHDA, CDR2 SQIVND (reference sequence). The CDR3 coding sequence is TGTGCCGTAGACACAGGGGGGGTGGACACCGGGGAGCTGTTTTTT. Its translation is CAVDTGGVDTGELFF. The entire variable domain, with the rest obtained from reference TRBV19 and TRBJ2-2, is as follows: DGGITQSPKYLFRKEGQNVTLSCEQNLNHDAMYWYRQDPGQGLRLIYYSQIVNDFQKGDIAEGYSVSREKKESFPLTVTSAQKNPTAFYLCAVDTGGVDTGELFFGEGSRLTVL.

This clone came up a few times. As DNA, the CDR3 is TGTGCCAGCACGGCTGGAGGGCGGCGGGGGCAGTACTTC. Translated: CASTAGGRRGQYF. The chain has TRBV25-1 and TRBJ2-7, with D possibly TRBD2 on 6 matching bases. V dropped 7 bases and J dropped 9 bases, with 19 bases sitting between them. CDR1 MGHDK and CDR2 SYGVNS come from the germline V gene. The CDR3 loop spans 13 amino acids.

V usage is TRBV12-1 and J usage is TRBJ2-7; TRBD2, the table's D call, lacks a check against the DNA. TRBV12-1 is shown as a pseudogene. This CDR3 comprises 13 residues. The CDR3 region is CASSFPRSHEQYF. For the CDR3, the DNA is TGTGCCAGCAGTTTCCCGAGGTCCCACGAGCAGTACTTC.

The chain has TRBV30 and TRBJ1-4; no firm D call. CDR3 length: 14 residues. In germline, CDR1 is GTSNPN, CDR2 SVGIG (reference sequence). Trimming removed 3 bases at V and 0 bases at J, with 8 bases between. The CDR3 coding sequence is TGTGCCTGGAGGGCGGGAGCAACTAATGAAAAACTGTTTTTT. Protein product: CAWRAGATNEKLFF.

This rearrangement joins TRBV27 to TRBJ2-1; 11 bases line up with TRBD1. J lost 6 bases, V lost 5 bases, and 9 bases had no gene match. This CDR3 is built from 16 residues. In germline, CDR1 is MNHEY, CDR2 SMNVEV (reference sequence). In DNA form, the CDR3 reads TGTGCCAGCAGTGGAAGAGGACAGGGGGCGCGCAATGAGCAGTTCTTC. Translation: CASSGRGQGARNEQFF.

The chain is built from TRBV6-6 and TRBJ1-5, with TRBD1 matching 7 bases. V lost 4 bases, J lost 4 bases, and 1 base stayed unmatched. The CDR3 loop spans 13 amino acids. Looked up from germline, CDR1 is MNHNY and CDR2 is SVGAGI (reference sequence). The CDR3 sequence is CASSSQGNQPQHF. DNA for the CDR3: TGTGCCAGCAGTTCACAGGGGAATCAGCCCCAGCATTTT.

The V gene is TRBV7-2, the J gene TRBJ2-7, with TRBD1 matching 8 bases. This CDR3 is built from 15 residues. In germline, CDR1 is SGHTA, CDR2 FQGNSA. V lost 5 bases, J lost 7 bases, and 13 bases stayed unmatched. This chain's CDR3 is CASSARTGLAPEQYF. In nucleotides, the CDR3 is TGTGCCAGCAGCGCTCGGACAGGGCTTGCCCCGGAGCAGTACTTC.

This clone has more than one count but fewer than ten. The gene calls are TRBV5-6 and TRBJ1-1; 9 positions match TRBD1. The CDR3 length is 12 residues. Germline CDR1 and CDR2: SGHDT and YYEEEE. The V and J ends lost 4 bases and 6 bases, in that order; junction bases with no gene match: 1. As DNA, the CDR3 is TGTGCCAGCAGCCGGACAGGGGCTGAAGCTTTCTTT. Translating gives CASSRTGAEAFF. The whole variable domain, remainder taken from reference TRBV5-6 and TRBJ1-1, is DAGVTQSPTHLIKTRGQQVTLRCSPKSGHDTVSWYQQALGQGPQFIFQYYEEEERQRGNFPDRFSGHQFPNYSSELNVNALLLGDSALYLCASSRTGAEAFFGQGTRLTVV.

As regards this clone: At the DNA level, this CDR3 is encoded by other sequences in the same sample as well. The chain carries TRBV29-1 and TRBJ2-3; the match to TRBD2 covers 9 bases. The V gene end was trimmed by 3 bases and the J gene end by 9 bases; junction bases not matched to a gene: 4. The CDR3 loop spans 12 amino acids. Per germline, CDR1 SQVTM and CDR2 ANQGSEA. CDR3: CSVEALAGTQYF. The CDR3 nucleotides are TGCAGCGTTGAGGCTCTAGCGGGAACGCAGTATTTT.